This TCR beta chain was observed in a study of long-term antiretroviral therapy in people with HIV. Running of the v3.0 immunoSEQ assay took place at survey level. TCRdb's copy holds only in-frame clones and misses some; the assay was immunoSEQ multiplex PCR. The repertoire holds about 11,000 clones, with roughly 76% as singletons. CDR3 length: 15 amino acids. V shed 5 bases and J 3 bases; nucleotides not matched to a gene: 8. Germline V gene lookup returns CDR1 MGHDK and CDR2 SYGVNS. The source is a man between 25 and 39 years old with HIV. V gene TRBV25-1 combines with J gene TRBJ2-3; 7 bases are shared with TRBD2. Sequenced here: unsorted PBMCs, sampled at the start of antiretroviral therapy, before treatment. This CDR3 is CASSSRGGRTDTQYF. CDR3 in DNA: TGTGCCAGCAGTTCCCGTGGCGGGAGAACAGATACGCAGTATTTT.